This T cell receptor beta chain was sequenced for a study of T cell repertoires in cytomegalovirus infection. Across the whole study: Selected CMV epitopes included recently identified HLA-C-restricted ones as well as well-studied HLA-B-restricted ones. CMV infection plus the matching HLA type was flagged by public TCR beta signatures.

The V and J ends lost 9 bases and 7 bases respectively, with 19 bases between them. CDR3 length equals 13 residues. Germline CDR1 is LNHDA and CDR2 is SQIVND (reference sequence). The sample holds a few counts of this clonotype. Its antigen is not identified. One entry per CDR3 protein, called by TCRdb with MiXCR from the reads. The repertoire holds 550,000 to 850,000 distinct CDR3 sequences, with about 30% as singletons. Study outcomes and limitations: Clonotypes of TCR beta that were HLA-C-restricted and CMV-specific dominated the ex vivo response.

This receptor was taken from a human donor in good health (CMV status not recorded). Some clones in this sample may be carry-over from other donors' samples. The specimen comprised cultured PBMCs, sampled from culture after CMV antigen stimulation. This chain joins TRBV19 and TRBJ2-7; the D gene is possibly TRBD1 (6 bases). In DNA, the CDR3 is TGTGCCAGCCGACCAGCAGGGGTCCAGGAGCAGTACTTC. Translating it yields CASRPAGVQEQYF.